A single sample gave rise to the 27 T cell receptor beta chains below, sequenced in a study of cytomegalovirus exposure and HLA in healthy donors. A multiplex PCR was run with 60 Vbeta primers and 13 Jbeta primers. Clones were sequenced by immunoSEQ multiplex PCR, and TCRdb holds only the in-frame ones, with some missing. The table records about 62,000 clones, 70% to 85% of them present only once. Sequencing used PBMCs. These receptors all stem from a man between 60 and 75 years old in good health and CMV-seropositive.

This chain joins TRBV9 and TRBJ2-3; D unclear. Germline V gene data show CDR1 as SGDLS and CDR2 as YYNGEE. Trimming removed 0 bases at V and 4 bases at J, with 9 bases between. CDR3 length: 14 residues. CDR3 sequence: CASSVVQSADTQYF. DNA of the CDR3: TGTGCCAGCAGCGTAGTCCAAAGCGCAGATACGCAGTATTTT. Full variable domain (outside the CDR3, taken from reference TRBV9 and TRBJ2-3): DSGVTQTPKHLITATGQRVTLRCSPRSGDLSVYWYQQSLDQGLQFLIQYYNGEERAKGNILERFSAQQFPDLHSELNLSSLELGDSALYFCASSVVQSADTQYFGPGTRLTVL.

The chain links TRBV27 to TRBJ2-1, with TRBD2 identical over 13 bases. The length of the CDR3 is 19 residues. Germline CDR1 reads MNHEY; CDR2 reads SMNVEV (reference sequence). The ends lost 6 bases at V and 6 bases at J; junction bases unmatched: 17. CDR3 nucleotide sequence: TGTGCCAGCAGCCACGGACTAGCGGGGGTCAGAACGGCGGGCAATGAGCAGTTCTTC. It yields the protein CASSHGLAGVRTAGNEQFF.

The chain couples TRBV11-2 to TRBJ1-1, with 7 bases identical to TRBD1. The CDR3 has 15 amino acids. Germline loops: CDR1 SGHAT, CDR2 FQNNGV. After removal of 5 bases from V and 5 bases from J, the junction contained 11 bases not matched to a gene. The CDR3 sequence: CASSPRGDSITEAFF. The CDR3 bases are TGTGCCAGCAGCCCAAGAGGGGACAGCATTACTGAAGCTTTCTTT.

The CDR3 reads CASSAGVGGDEQFF. The CDR3, as DNA: TGTGCCAGCTCCGCGGGGGTGGGCGGGGATGAGCAGTTCTTC. The rearrangement uses TRBV6-1 and TRBJ2-1, with TRBD2 matching over 7 bases. This CDR3 region has 14 residues. Germline trimming cut 8 bases from V and 8 bases from J; bases unmatched to any gene: 12. CDR1 and CDR2 (germline): MNHNS, SASEGT.

The chain couples TRBV7-9 to TRBJ1-1; D might be TRBD1 (5 bases). The CDR3 is made up of 14 amino acids. Germline V lookup: CDR1 SEHNR, CDR2 FQNEAQ (reference sequence). V dropped 1 base and J dropped 4 bases, with 10 bases sitting between them. CDR3 DNA sequence: TGTGCCAGCAGCTTAGATGGGACTTTCACTGAAGCTTTCTTT. It is translated as CASSLDGTFTEAFF.

The chain joins TRBV6-5 to TRBJ1-5, with D possibly TRBD1 on 5 matching bases. From germline, CDR1 is MNHEY and CDR2 SVGAGI. The length of the CDR3 is 14 residues. With 5 bases removed from V and 4 bases from J, the gap between germline ends came to 12 bases. CDR3: CASSPRGVNQPQHF. The CDR3 DNA is TGTGCCAGCAGTCCCCGGGGGGTAAATCAGCCCCAGCATTTT.

The V gene is TRBV2, the J gene TRBJ2-7; a weak D match, TRBD2 (5 bases). Germline assignment: CDR1 SNHLY and CDR2 FYNNEI. V was cut by 3 bases and J by 7 bases, with 10 bases left in between. This CDR3 spans 12 amino acids. CDR3 residues: CASSEDSDEQYF. In nucleotides, the CDR3 is TGTGCCAGCAGTGAGGACTCCGATGAGCAGTACTTC. Drawing the rest from reference TRBV2 and TRBJ2-7, the complete variable domain is EPEVTQTPSHQVTQMGQEVILRCVPISNHLYFYWYRQILGQKVEFLVSFYNNEISEKSEIFDDQFSVERPDGSNFTLKIRSTKLEDSAMYFCASSEDSDEQYFGPGTRLTVT.

The CDR3 here is CASRQIGTSGYNEQFF. In nucleotides, the CDR3 is TGTGCCAGCAGGCAGATAGGGACTAGCGGTTACAATGAGCAGTTCTTC. This chain uses TRBV11-1 with TRBJ2-1, with 11 bases identical to TRBD2. The CDR3 is 16 amino acids. CDR1 and CDR2 from the germline V gene are SGHAT and FQDESV (reference sequence). The V segment lost 6 bases and the J segment 4 bases; nucleotides outside the gene matches: 8. Supplemented by reference TRBV11-1 and TRBJ2-1, the full variable domain reads EAEVAQSPRYKITEKSQAVAFWCDPISGHATLYWYRQILGQGPELLVQFQDESVVDDSQLPKDRFSAERLKGVDSTLKIQPAELGDSAMYLCASRQIGTSGYNEQFFGPGTRLTVL.

The V call is TRBV5-6, the J call TRBJ2-3; D gene ambiguous. V lost 2 bases to trimming and J lost 2 bases, with 3 bases between them. This CDR3 is 12 amino acids long. Per germline, CDR1 SGHDT and CDR2 YYEEEE. CDR3 coding DNA: TGTGCCAGCAGCTTCCTCACAGATACGCAGTATTTT. The encoded protein is CASSFLTDTQYF.

The chain carries TRBV29-1 and TRBJ2-1, with 9 bases lining up with TRBD2. The CDR3 is made up of 11 amino acids. In germline, CDR1 is SQVTM, CDR2 ANQGSEA. With V trimmed by 8 bases and J by 9 bases, 5 bases remained unmatched. The CDR3 loop reads CSILAGVEQFF. DNA for the CDR3: TGCAGCATTTTAGCGGGGGTTGAGCAGTTCTTC.

The CDR3 DNA reads TGTGCCAGCAGCACCCTCTGGCGGGAGAGTTACGAGCAGTACTTC. Its protein product is CASSTLWRESYEQYF. This chain connects TRBV7-2 to TRBJ2-7; 7 nucleotides agree with TRBD2. This CDR3 is 15 amino acids long. Germline values: CDR1 SGHTA, CDR2 FQGNSA. V shed 5 bases, J shed 4 bases, and the junction held 11 bases outside the gene matches.

The chain combines TRBV11-2 with TRBJ2-1; D may be TRBD1 (6 bases). The V and J ends lost 4 bases and 5 bases respectively, with 15 bases between them. This CDR3 has 15 amino acids. The germline gives CDR1 SGHAT, CDR2 FQNNGV. The CDR3 sequence is CASSSSLGADNEQFF. Here the CDR3 DNA reads TGTGCCAGCAGCTCCAGCTTGGGGGCTGACAATGAGCAGTTCTTC.

The chain carries TRBV7-9 and TRBJ2-3; 7 bases agree with TRBD1. Germline assignment: CDR1 SEHNR and CDR2 FQNEAQ (reference sequence). V gave up 7 bases and J gave up 4 bases; unmatched junction bases: 8. The CDR3 sequence is 14 residues long. The CDR3 region is CASTSIGGPDTQYF. CDR3 DNA sequence: TGTGCCAGCACCTCGATAGGGGGCCCAGATACGCAGTATTTT.

This clone is a singleton in its sample. This chain connects TRBV5-5 to TRBJ2-1, with D perhaps TRBD1 (5 bases). The V gene lost 4 bases and the J gene lost 0 bases, with 11 bases spanning the gap. CDR1 is SGHKS, CDR2 YYEKEE, per germline (reference sequence). The CDR3 covers 15 residues. CDR3 nucleotide sequence: TGTGCCAGCAGCGCCCTTCAGGGCTCCTACAATGAGCAGTTCTTC. The encoded protein is CASSALQGSYNEQFF.

The chain links TRBV5-1 to TRBJ2-7, with TRBD1 as a possible D gene (5 bases). Germline V lookup: CDR1 SGHRS, CDR2 YFSETQ. V gave up 0 bases and J gave up 0 bases, with 13 bases separating them. The CDR3 spans 16 residues. The CDR3 sequence is CASSLVGAAGSYEQYF. CDR3 bases: TGCGCCAGCAGCTTGGTAGGGGCGGCAGGCTCCTACGAGCAGTACTTC.

The J gene is TRBJ1-5, the V gene TRBV6-6, with unresolved D. This CDR3 spans 13 amino acids. Germline-derived CDR1 and CDR2 are MNHNY and SVGAGI (reference sequence). Trimming stripped 10 bases from V and 4 bases from J, with 14 bases between. The CDR3 DNA sequence: TGTGCCACCGTCGGGGTTCCAAATCAGCCCCAGCATTTT. Protein sequence: CATVGVPNQPQHF.

This clone was counted only a few times. The rearrangement joins TRBV5-5 to TRBJ2-2, with D perhaps TRBD1 (6 bases). Trimming stripped 0 bases from V and 5 bases from J, with 17 bases between. The CDR3 loop spans 17 amino acids. CDR1 and CDR2 from the germline V gene are SGHKS and YYEKEE (reference sequence). This chain's CDR3 is CASSLGAGIRGTGELFF. In DNA, the CDR3 is TGTGCCAGCAGCTTGGGAGCAGGCATAAGGGGGACCGGGGAGCTGTTTTTT.

The rearrangement links TRBV6-5 to TRBJ2-5; D unclear. Germline V gene sequence: CDR1 MNHEY, CDR2 SVGAGI. The CDR3 runs to 14 residues. The ends were cut back, 6 bases at V and 1 base at J, with 12 bases in the middle. DNA for the CDR3: TGTGCCAGCAGAACCTTGCGCATCCAAGAGACCCAGTACTTC. It is translated as CASRTLRIQETQYF.

The rearrangement links TRBV6-5 to TRBJ1-2; 10 bases fit TRBD1. The CDR3 has 15 residues. The J segment lost 4 bases and the V segment lost 4 bases, leaving 6 bases of the junction unmatched. Germline CDR1 MNHEY, CDR2 SVGAGI. CDR3 in DNA: TGTGCCAGCAGTTCCACGACAGGGGGCCCCTATGGCTACACCTTC. It translates to CASSSTTGGPYGYTF.

The genes are TRBV7-9 and TRBJ2-1; 8 bases agree with TRBD2. Germline lookup yields CDR1 SEHNR and CDR2 FQNEAQ (reference sequence). After removal of 7 bases from V and 2 bases from J, the junction contained 7 bases not matched to a gene. The CDR3 is 15 amino acids. The CDR3 loop is CASNRGGAPYNEQFF. The CDR3, as DNA: TGTGCCAGCAACCGGGGGGGGGCCCCCTACAATGAGCAGTTCTTC.

The chain uses TRBV27 and TRBJ1-5; no clear D. Germline V gene data show CDR1 as MNHEY and CDR2 as SMNVEV (reference sequence). V was shortened by 4 bases and J by 2 bases, with 15 bases between the two germline ends. This CDR3 contains 16 residues. This chain's CDR3 is CASSSGRGIGNQPQHF. Here the CDR3 DNA reads TGTGCCAGCAGTTCCGGGCGGGGAATAGGCAATCAGCCCCAGCATTTT.

This clone appeared a few times. The chain employs TRBV4-1 and TRBJ2-1; weak D call: TRBD2 (6 bases). V was pared by 0 bases and J by 0 bases, with 12 bases between. The length of the CDR3 is 17 residues. The germline gives CDR1 MGHRA, CDR2 YSYEKL. This CDR3 reads CASSQDLGGASYNEQFF. In DNA, the CDR3 is TGCGCCAGCAGCCAAGATCTCGGGGGAGCCTCCTACAATGAGCAGTTCTTC.

The V gene is TRBV10-3, the J gene TRBJ2-7, with 7 bases identical to TRBD2. This CDR3 contains 16 residues. V shed 6 bases, J shed 0 bases, and the junction held 11 bases outside the gene matches. Germline assignment: CDR1 ENHRY and CDR2 SYGVKD. Here the CDR3 reads CAIRGGLEVGSYEQYF. CDR3 DNA sequence: TGTGCCATCAGGGGAGGGCTTGAGGTGGGCTCCTACGAGCAGTACTTC.

V gene TRBV11-3 combines with J gene TRBJ1-6; D unresolved. This CDR3 region has 15 residues. Trimming pared 5 bases from V and 7 bases from J, leaving 15 bases between. Germline V gene data show CDR1 as SGHNT and CDR2 as YENEEA. CDR3 region: CASSLTGSRNSPLHF. The CDR3 nucleotides read TGTGCCAGCAGCCTCACCGGGAGCCGGAATTCACCCCTCCACTTT. The full variable domain, completed using reference TRBV11-3 and TRBJ1-6, is EAGVVQSPRYKIIEKKQPVAFWCNPISGHNTLYWYLQNLGQGPELLIRYENEEAVDDSQLPKDRFSAERLKGVDSTLKIQPAELGDSAVYLCASSLTGSRNSPLHFGNGTRLTVT.

The V call is TRBV27, the J call TRBJ1-2; D possibly corresponds to TRBD1 (5 bases). The CDR3 totals 15 residues. CDR1 and CDR2 from the germline V gene are MNHEY and SMNVEV (reference sequence). V was pared by 9 bases and J by 3 bases, with 20 bases between. For the CDR3, the DNA is TGTGCCAGTTCAACCCTGGGGGGAAAGCACTATGGCTACACCTTC. It codes for CASSTLGGKHYGYTF.

The chain employs TRBV7-2 and TRBJ2-3; TRBD2 matches at 9 bases. V dropped 5 bases and J dropped 0; count of bases not matched to a gene: 3. The CDR3 sequence is 15 residues long. The germline CDR1 and CDR2 sequences are SGHTA and FQGNSA. The CDR3 loop reads CASSPLAGSTDTQYF. DNA of the CDR3: TGTGCCAGCAGCCCTCTAGCGGGGAGCACAGATACGCAGTATTTT.

This clone rates as medium-sized. V is TRBV19 and J is TRBJ1-2; a possible D gene is TRBD1 (6 bases). This CDR3 region has 15 residues. V lost 5 bases to trimming and J lost 4 bases, with 17 bases between them. Germline V gene sequence: CDR1 LNHDA, CDR2 SQIVND (reference sequence). The CDR3 spells CASSADSGIPYGYTF. The CDR3 coding sequence is TGTGCCAGTAGTGCGGACAGCGGGATTCCCTATGGCTACACCTTC.